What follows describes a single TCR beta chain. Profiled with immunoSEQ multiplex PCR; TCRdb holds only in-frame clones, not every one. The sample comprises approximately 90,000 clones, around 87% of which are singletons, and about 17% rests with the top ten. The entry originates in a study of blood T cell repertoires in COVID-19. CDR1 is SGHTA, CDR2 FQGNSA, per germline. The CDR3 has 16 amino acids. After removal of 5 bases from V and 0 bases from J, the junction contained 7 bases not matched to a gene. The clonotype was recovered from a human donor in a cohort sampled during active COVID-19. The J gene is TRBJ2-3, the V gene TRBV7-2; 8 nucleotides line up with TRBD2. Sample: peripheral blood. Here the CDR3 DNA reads TGTGCCAGCAGCCGTACTAGCGGACTCAGCACAGATACGCAGTATTTT. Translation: CASSRTSGLSTDTQYF.